The 20 T cell receptor beta chains below were found in one sample sequenced in a study of identical twins. TCRdb fed the 5' RACE reads into MiXCR, producing one record per CDR3 protein. Of under 300,000 distinct CDR3 sequences in the sample, around 15% were seen once. The sample consisted of memory (CD45RO+) T cells sorted from blood. These receptors were taken from a woman between 18 and 29 years old in good health.

This chain joins TRBV7-2 and TRBJ2-7, with D perhaps TRBD2 (5 bases). This CDR3 has 15 amino acids. From germline, CDR1 is SGHTA and CDR2 FQGNSA. V lost 1 base and J 3 bases, leaving 13 bases between the germline ends. The CDR3 nucleotides are TGTGCCAGCAGCTTAGAATTCCAGCGGAGCTACGAGCAGTACTTC. Translation: CASSLEFQRSYEQYF.

The rearrangement joins TRBV20-1 to TRBJ2-7; the D is unclear. The CDR3 sequence is 11 residues long. Germline lookup yields CDR1 DFQATT and CDR2 SNEGSKA (reference sequence). Trimming pared 5 bases from V and 5 bases from J, leaving 10 bases between. The CDR3 DNA follows: TGCAGTGCTCAAGGCCCCCACGAGCAGTACTTC. Its protein product is CSAQGPHEQYF.

This clonotype was recorded at least ten times. CDR3: CASSREMRLVTEAFF. CDR3 nucleotide sequence: TGTGCCAGCAGCAGAGAAATGAGGCTTGTCACTGAAGCTTTCTTT. The rearrangement uses TRBV7-2 and TRBJ1-1, with D hard to call. Germline CDR1 reads SGHTA; CDR2 reads FQGNSA. The CDR3 spans 15 residues. V shed 5 bases and J shed 4 bases, with 17 bases lying between them.

This clonotype was recorded a few times. The chain employs TRBV4-3 and TRBJ2-7; 7 nucleotides align to TRBD2. Per the germline V gene, CDR1 is LGHNA and CDR2 is YSLEER. Germline trimming cut 3 bases from V and 2 bases from J; bases unmatched to any gene: 13. This CDR3 has 17 amino acids. The CDR3 DNA is TGCGCCAGCAGCCACTCGCGTGTGGGAGGGAGCCCCTACGAGCAGTACTTC. Protein sequence: CASSHSRVGGSPYEQYF.

The V gene is TRBV5-1, the J gene TRBJ1-3; D not certain. The germline CDR1 and CDR2 sequences are SGHRS and YFSETQ. The ends were cut back, 0 bases at V and 0 bases at J, with 7 bases in the middle. The CDR3 is 15 amino acids. The CDR3 here is CASSLDLGSGNTIYF. DNA for the CDR3: TGCGCCAGCAGCTTGGACCTGGGCTCTGGAAACACCATATATTTT.

The chain links TRBV20-1 to TRBJ2-1, with 9 bases identical to TRBD2. J lost 4 bases, V lost 4 bases, and 11 bases had no gene match. The length of the CDR3 is 16 residues. The germline V gene encodes CDR1 DFQATT and CDR2 SNEGSKA (reference sequence). DNA for the CDR3: TGCAGTGCTACCAAAGTTAGCGGGGGAGCTTACAATGAGCAGTTCTTC. This encodes CSATKVSGGAYNEQFF.

CDR3 region: CASSVRGTAIEGTQYF. The CDR3 DNA sequence: TGTGCCAGCAGTGTGAGGGGGACAGCAATCGAGGGGACCCAGTACTTC. The chain carries TRBV6-1 and TRBJ2-5, with 7 positions matching TRBD1. The CDR3 length is 16 residues. Per germline, CDR1 MNHNS and CDR2 SASEGT. The V and J ends lost 4 bases and 7 bases, in that order; junction bases with no gene match: 15.

This clonotype was seen repeatedly, ten times or more. The chain employs TRBV5-1 and TRBJ2-3, with D hard to call. V gave up 4 bases and J gave up 4 bases, with 10 bases separating them. This CDR3 region has 13 residues. Germline V gives CDR1 SGHRS, CDR2 YFSETQ. The CDR3 spells CASSAQKADTQYF. As DNA, the CDR3 is TGCGCCAGCAGCGCCCAAAAGGCAGATACGCAGTATTTT.

The chain uses TRBV6-2 or TRBV6-3 and TRBJ2-3, with no clear D. The CDR3 consists of 13 residues. The ends were cut back, 1 base at V and 3 bases at J, with 5 bases in the middle. Germline values: CDR1 MNHEY, CDR2 SVGEGT. In DNA form, the CDR3 reads TGTGCCAGCAGTTACTATCGGACAGATACGCAGTATTTT. Amino acid sequence: CASSYYRTDTQYF.

The table lists this clonotype with a count of one. This rearrangement joins TRBV6-2 or TRBV6-3 to TRBJ2-7; 10 nucleotides agree with TRBD2. With 6 bases clipped from V and 7 bases from J, the junction kept 12 bases outside the gene matches. Germline V gene lookup returns CDR1 MNHEY and CDR2 SVGEGT. There are 15 residues in the CDR3. The DNA of the CDR3 is TGTGCCAGCAGCCGACTTCTAGCGGGAGAGAGGGAGCAGTACTTC. Protein sequence: CASSRLLAGEREQYF.

The sample holds a few counts of this clonotype. J is TRBJ2-3 and V is TRBV27; 11 bases align to TRBD1. This CDR3 spans 16 amino acids. J was trimmed by 7 bases and V by 6 bases; bases with no gene match: 12. Per the germline V gene, CDR1 is MNHEY and CDR2 is SMNVEV (reference sequence). The CDR3 loop reads CASRTTPDRGLNTQYF. The CDR3 DNA reads TGTGCCAGCAGGACCACCCCGGACAGGGGGCTAAATACGCAGTATTTT.

This clonotype was counted once. This chain connects TRBV9 to TRBJ2-5, with 7 bases aligning to TRBD2. There are 15 residues in the CDR3. Trimming took 4 bases from V and 5 from J; bases not matched to a gene: 11. Germline V gene lookup returns CDR1 SGDLS and CDR2 YYNGEE. The CDR3 is CASSPMGGGLETQYF. The CDR3 nucleotides read TGTGCCAGCAGCCCTATGGGGGGGGGTCTCGAGACCCAGTACTTC.

This chain links TRBV12-3 or TRBV12-4 with TRBJ2-1; 8 bases fit TRBD1. The length of the CDR3 is 15 residues. V lost 2 bases, J lost 4 bases, and 4 bases stayed unmatched. The CDR3 sequence is CASSLLRGPYNEQFF. The CDR3 DNA reads as TGTGCCAGCAGTTTACTCAGGGGGCCATACAATGAGCAGTTCTTC.

The V and J genes are TRBV5-1 and TRBJ2-3, with 10 bases aligning to TRBD1. The ends lost 3 bases at V and 1 base at J; junction bases unmatched: 11. The CDR3 extends over 18 amino acids. The germline V gene encodes CDR1 SGHRS and CDR2 YFSETQ. CDR3 DNA sequence: TGCGCCAGCAGCTCTCTCCCGACCGGGACAGGGGGCACAGATACGCAGTATTTT. Encoded protein: CASSSLPTGTGGTDTQYF.

A few counts support this clonotype. The gene calls are TRBV29-1 and TRBJ1-2; D ambiguous. V was trimmed by 2 bases and J by 7 bases, leaving 23 bases between them. The CDR3 spans 16 residues. Germline V lookup: CDR1 SQVTM, CDR2 ANQGSEA. DNA of the CDR3: TGCAGCGTTGAACCCCTGGAATCGGTCTATGGTGGTGGCTACACCTTC. It specifies CSVEPLESVYGGGYTF.

There are a few counts of this clonotype. V usage is TRBV2 and J usage is TRBJ1-1; maybe TRBD1 (6 bases). The CDR3 length is 15 residues. The germline V and J ends were trimmed by 7 bases and 5 bases, with 20 bases remaining between them. The germline CDR1 and CDR2 sequences are SNHLY and FYNNEI. The chain's CDR3 is CASTPDRPARTEAFF. Written as DNA, the CDR3 is TGTGCCAGCACCCCCGACAGGCCGGCAAGGACTGAAGCTTTCTTT.

This clonotype was recorded many times. The V and J genes are TRBV7-9 and TRBJ2-1; a weak D match, TRBD1 (5 bases). Germline lookup yields CDR1 SEHNR and CDR2 FQNEAQ (reference sequence). Trimming took 11 bases from V and 6 from J, leaving 14 bases between them. The CDR3 runs to 12 residues. CDR3 in amino acids: CAAEQVRNEQFF. The CDR3 DNA reads as TGTGCCGCCGAACAGGTTCGCAATGAGCAGTTCTTC.

This clonotype qualifies as medium-sized. The chain joins TRBV20-1 to TRBJ2-7; D might be TRBD2 (5 bases). The CDR3 consists of 16 residues. CDR1 is DFQATT and CDR2 is SNEGSKA in the germline V gene (reference sequence). Deletions cut 1 base from V and 0 bases from J, with 16 bases between. The CDR3 DNA sequence: TGCAGTGCTAGAGTAACGAGGGCCGGGTTCTCCTACGAGCAGTACTTC. This sequence encodes CSARVTRAGFSYEQYF.

The V call is TRBV6-1, the J call TRBJ2-5; TRBD2 matches at 8 bases. The junction had 9 bases not matched to a gene; V was cut back by 8 bases and J by 4 bases. This CDR3 has 14 amino acids. Germline lookup yields CDR1 MNHNS and CDR2 SASEGT. The CDR3: CASLPHGGGETQYF. The CDR3 nucleotides read TGTGCCAGCTTGCCCCACGGGGGGGGAGAGACCCAGTACTTC.

The chain is built from TRBV20-1 and TRBJ2-3, with D unresolved. Germline CDR1 is DFQATT and CDR2 is SNEGSKA (reference sequence). V lost 8 bases and J 8 bases, leaving 14 bases between the germline ends. The CDR3 loop spans 11 amino acids. CDR3: CSPQAPGTQYF. As DNA, the CDR3 is TGCAGTCCACAAGCTCCGGGTACGCAGTATTTT.